This T cell receptor (beta chain) was sequenced in a study of regulatory T cells in long-lasting Graves disease. Germline loops: CDR1 SEHNR, CDR2 FQNEAQ (reference sequence). This CDR3 is built from 17 residues. Trimming cost V 3 bases and J 0 bases; bases outside gene matches: 6. CDR3 regions were amplified by Arm-PCR using iRepertoire HTBI primers to build TCR beta libraries. Using its own MiXCR run on the multiplex PCR reads, TCRdb lists one record per CDR3 protein. The sample holds some 330,000 distinct CDR3 sequences, roughly 20% seen once. The time point here: persistent/refractory GD, antithyroid drugs over 5 years with positive TRAb. PBMCs were the source of the RNA used for TCR sequencing.

This TCR derives from a middle-aged woman with Graves disease. The sequencing here drew on peripheral blood mononuclear cells (PBMCs), taken when the disease was refractory, from a patient treated with antithyroid drugs. This chain uses TRBV7-9 with TRBJ2-4; TRBD1 matches at 9 bases. The chain's CDR3 is CASSFGYRGRAKNIQYF. For the CDR3, the DNA is TGTGCCAGCAGCTTCGGATACAGGGGGCGAGCCAAAAACATTCAGTACTTC.